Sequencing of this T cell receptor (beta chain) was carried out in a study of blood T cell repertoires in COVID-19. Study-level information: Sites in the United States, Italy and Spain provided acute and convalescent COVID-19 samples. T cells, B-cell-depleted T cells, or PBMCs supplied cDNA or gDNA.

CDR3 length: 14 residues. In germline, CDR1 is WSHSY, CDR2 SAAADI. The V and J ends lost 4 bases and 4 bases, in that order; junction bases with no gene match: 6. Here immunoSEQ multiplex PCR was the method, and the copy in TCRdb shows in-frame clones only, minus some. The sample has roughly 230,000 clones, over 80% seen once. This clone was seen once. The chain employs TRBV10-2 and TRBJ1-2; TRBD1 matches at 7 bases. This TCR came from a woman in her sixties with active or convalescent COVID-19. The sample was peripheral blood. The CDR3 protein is CASSGTGTAYGYTF. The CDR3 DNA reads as TGCGCCAGCAGTGGTACCGGGACAGCCTATGGCTACACCTTC.